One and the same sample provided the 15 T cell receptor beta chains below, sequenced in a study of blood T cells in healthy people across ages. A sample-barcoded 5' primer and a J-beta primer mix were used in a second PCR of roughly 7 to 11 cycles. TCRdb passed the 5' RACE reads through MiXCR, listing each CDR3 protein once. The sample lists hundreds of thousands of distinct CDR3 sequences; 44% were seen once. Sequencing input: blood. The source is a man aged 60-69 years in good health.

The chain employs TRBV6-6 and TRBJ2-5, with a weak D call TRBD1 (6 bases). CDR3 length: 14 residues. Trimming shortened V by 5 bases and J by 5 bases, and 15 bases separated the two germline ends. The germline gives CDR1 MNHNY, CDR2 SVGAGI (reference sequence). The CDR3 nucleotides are TGTGCCAGCAGTCGCAATGACAGGCGGGAGACCCAGTACTTC. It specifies CASSRNDRRETQYF.

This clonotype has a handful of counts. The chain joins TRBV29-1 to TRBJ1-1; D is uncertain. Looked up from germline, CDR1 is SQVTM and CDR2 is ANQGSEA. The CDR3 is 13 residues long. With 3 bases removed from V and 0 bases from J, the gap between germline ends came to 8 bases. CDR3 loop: CSVDGHMNTEAFF. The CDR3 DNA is TGCAGCGTTGATGGTCATATGAACACTGAAGCTTTCTTT.

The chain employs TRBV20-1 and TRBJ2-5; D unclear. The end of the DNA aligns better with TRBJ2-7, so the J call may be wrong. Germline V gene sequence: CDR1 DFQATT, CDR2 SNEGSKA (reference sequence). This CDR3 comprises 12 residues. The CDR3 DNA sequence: TGCAGTGCTAGATACGGGTTCGACGAGCAGTACTTC. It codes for CSARYGFDEQYF.

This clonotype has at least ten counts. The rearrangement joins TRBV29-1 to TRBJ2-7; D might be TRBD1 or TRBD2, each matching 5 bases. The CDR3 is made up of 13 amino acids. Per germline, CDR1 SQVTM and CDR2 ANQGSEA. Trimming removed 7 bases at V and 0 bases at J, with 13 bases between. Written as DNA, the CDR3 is TGCAGCGCCCGGGACGGAAACTCCTACGAGCAGTACTTC. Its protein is CSARDGNSYEQYF.

The CDR3 protein is CSASDRIRGSRTDTQYF. The DNA for the CDR3 is TGCAGTGCTAGTGATCGTATTAGAGGGTCCCGCACAGATACGCAGTATTTT. This chain joins TRBV20-1 and TRBJ2-3; D perhaps matches TRBD2 (5 bases). V was trimmed by 3 bases and J by 1 base, leaving 20 bases between them. The CDR3 is made up of 17 amino acids. CDR1 and CDR2 from the germline V gene are DFQATT and SNEGSKA (reference sequence).

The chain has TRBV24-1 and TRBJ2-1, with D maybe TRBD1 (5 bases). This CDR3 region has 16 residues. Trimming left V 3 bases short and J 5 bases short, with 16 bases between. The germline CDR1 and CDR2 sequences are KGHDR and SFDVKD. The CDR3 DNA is TGTGCCACCAGTGATCATAGGGGCCGTGGGGACAATGAGCAGTTCTTC. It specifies CATSDHRGRGDNEQFF.

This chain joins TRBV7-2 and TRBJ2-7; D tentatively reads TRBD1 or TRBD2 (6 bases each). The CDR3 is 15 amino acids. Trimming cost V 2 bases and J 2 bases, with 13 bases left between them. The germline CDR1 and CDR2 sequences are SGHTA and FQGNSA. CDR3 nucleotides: TGTGCCAGCAGCTTACAGGTGGGGGGCACCTACGAGCAGTACTTC. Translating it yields CASSLQVGGTYEQYF.

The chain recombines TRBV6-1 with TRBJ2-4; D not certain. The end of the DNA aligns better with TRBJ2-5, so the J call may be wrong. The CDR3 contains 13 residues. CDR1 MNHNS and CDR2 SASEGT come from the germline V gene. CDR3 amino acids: CASRSDEVATQYF. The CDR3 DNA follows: TGTGCCAGCAGATCTGACGAGGTGGCGACCCAGTACTTC.

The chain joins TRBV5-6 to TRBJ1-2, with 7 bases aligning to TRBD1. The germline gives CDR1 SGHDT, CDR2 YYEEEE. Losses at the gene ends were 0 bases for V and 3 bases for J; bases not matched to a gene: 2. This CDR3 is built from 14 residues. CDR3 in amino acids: CASSLDGTDYGYTF. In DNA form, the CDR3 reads TGTGCCAGCAGCTTGGATGGGACAGACTATGGCTACACCTTC.

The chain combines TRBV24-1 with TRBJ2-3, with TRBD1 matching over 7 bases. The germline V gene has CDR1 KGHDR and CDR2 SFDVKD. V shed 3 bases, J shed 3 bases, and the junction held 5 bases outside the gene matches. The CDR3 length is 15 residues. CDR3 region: CATSDARQGTDTQYF. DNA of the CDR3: TGTGCCACCAGTGATGCCCGACAGGGTACAGATACGCAGTATTTT.

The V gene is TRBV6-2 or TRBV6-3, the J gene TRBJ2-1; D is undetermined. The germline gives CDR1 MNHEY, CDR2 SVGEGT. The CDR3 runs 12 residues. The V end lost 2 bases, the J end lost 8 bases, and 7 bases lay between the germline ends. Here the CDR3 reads CASSYGRDEQFF. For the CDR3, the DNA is TGTGCCAGCAGTTACGGAAGGGATGAGCAGTTCTTC.

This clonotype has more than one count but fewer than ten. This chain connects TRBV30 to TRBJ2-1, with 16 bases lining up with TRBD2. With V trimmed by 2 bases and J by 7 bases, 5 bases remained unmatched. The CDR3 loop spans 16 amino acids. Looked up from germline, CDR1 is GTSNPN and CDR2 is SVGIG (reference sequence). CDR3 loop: CAWSRGLAGGLNEQFF. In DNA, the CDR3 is TGTGCCTGGAGTAGGGGACTAGCGGGGGGGCTGAATGAGCAGTTCTTC.

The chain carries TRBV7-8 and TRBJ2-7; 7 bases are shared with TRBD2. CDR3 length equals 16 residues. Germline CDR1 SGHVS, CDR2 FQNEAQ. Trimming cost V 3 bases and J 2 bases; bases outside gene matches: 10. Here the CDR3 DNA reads TGTGCCAGCAGCTTTGTTCGGGGGGACTCGACCTACGAGCAGTACTTC. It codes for CASSFVRGDSTYEQYF.

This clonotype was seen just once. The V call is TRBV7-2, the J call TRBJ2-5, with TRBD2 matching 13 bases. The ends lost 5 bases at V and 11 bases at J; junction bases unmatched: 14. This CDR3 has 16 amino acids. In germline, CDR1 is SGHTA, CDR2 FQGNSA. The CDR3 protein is CASSLRLAGGLNEQYF. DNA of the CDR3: TGTGCCAGCAGCCTACGACTAGCGGGGGGCCTCAATGAGCAGTACTTC.

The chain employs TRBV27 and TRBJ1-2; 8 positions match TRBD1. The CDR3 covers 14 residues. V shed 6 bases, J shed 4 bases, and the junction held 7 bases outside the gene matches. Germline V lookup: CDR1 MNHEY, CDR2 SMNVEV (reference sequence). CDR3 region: CASRGTGNRYGYTF. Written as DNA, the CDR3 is TGTGCCAGCAGGGGGACAGGAAACCGCTATGGCTACACCTTC.